The 19 T cell receptor beta chains given below trace back to one sample, sequenced in a study of shared clonotypes between healthy human individuals. Naive CD8 populations comprised CD45RO-negative cells positively selected for CCR7, excluding terminally differentiated effector memory CD45RA+ cells. TCRdb's copy holds only in-frame clones and misses some; the assay was immunoSEQ multiplex PCR. The sample consists of around 2,000,000 clones, about 95% of them appearing once. The sequenced material came from naive CD8+ T cells sorted from blood. These receptor sequences come from a man between 18 and 35 years old in good health.

The chain has TRBV14 and TRBJ2-5; D might be TRBD1 or TRBD2, each matching 6 bases. The V and J ends lost 4 bases and 2 bases respectively, with 17 bases between them. The CDR3 has 16 residues. The V gene's germline CDR1 is SGHDN and CDR2 FVKESK. The DNA for the CDR3 is TGTGCCAGCAGCCGGTCTACGGGGGCGGCGCAAGAGACCCAGTACTTC. Protein product: CASSRSTGAAQETQYF.

Comments on this clone: Different DNA sequences within this sample yield the same CDR3. The chain couples TRBV4-1 to TRBJ2-2, with D perhaps TRBD2 (6 bases). The V gene lost 1 base and the J gene lost 7 bases, with 10 bases spanning the gap. The CDR3 is 14 amino acids. Germline V CDR1 and CDR2: MGHRA, YSYEKL. The CDR3 DNA follows: TGCGCCAGCAGCCAAGGACTAGGCGGCGGGGAGCTGTTTTTT. Its protein is CASSQGLGGGELFF.

The chain employs TRBV14 and TRBJ1-2; D remains unclear. With 1 base removed from V and 7 bases from J, the gap between germline ends came to 13 bases. Germline CDR1 is SGHDN and CDR2 is FVKESK. This CDR3 region has 14 residues. CDR3: CASSQVGSGFGYTF. CDR3 in DNA: TGTGCCAGCAGCCAAGTAGGGTCCGGGTTTGGCTACACCTTC.

The chain recombines TRBV4-1 with TRBJ2-5, with TRBD2 identical over 7 bases. Germline CDR1 is MGHRA and CDR2 is YSYEKL. V dropped 3 bases and J dropped 5; count of bases not matched to a gene: 9. CDR3 size: 15 residues. The CDR3 DNA reads TGCGCCAGCAGCCATTCATCCAGCGGGGACGAGACCCAGTACTTC. It encodes CASSHSSSGDETQYF.

The gene calls are TRBV5-1 and TRBJ2-7; 12 nucleotides match TRBD2. Germline CDR1 reads SGHRS; CDR2 reads YFSETQ. The junction had 5 bases not matched to a gene; V was cut back by 4 bases and J by 3 bases. The CDR3 is made up of 15 amino acids. CDR3 DNA: TGCGCCAGCAGCCCACTAGCGGGGGGCCTCTACGAGCAGTACTTC. It yields the protein CASSPLAGGLYEQYF.

The CDR3 region has the DNA TGTGCCAGCAGCAACCCCGACAGTTCCTATAATTCACCCCTCCACTTT. It specifies CASSNPDSSYNSPLHF. The V gene is TRBV9, the J gene TRBJ1-6, with a possible D match to TRBD1 (5 bases). The CDR3 runs to 16 residues. Germline CDR1 SGDLS, CDR2 YYNGEE. V shed 4 bases and J shed 1 base, with 12 bases lying between them.

This rearrangement joins TRBV4-2 to TRBJ1-4, with no clear D. The V gene's germline CDR1 is LGHNA and CDR2 YNFKEQ. The V and J ends lost 1 base and 5 bases respectively, with 5 bases between them. The CDR3 runs 13 residues. The CDR3: CASSQVENEKLFF. CDR3 nucleotides: TGTGCCAGCAGCCAAGTCGAAAATGAAAAACTGTTTTTT.

The chain is built from TRBV5-1 and TRBJ2-7, with 7 bases identical to TRBD2. CDR3 size: 21 residues. Germline V gene lookup returns CDR1 SGHRS and CDR2 YFSETQ. J gave up 3 bases and V 2 bases, and 26 bases lay outside the gene matches. The chain's CDR3 is CASSLYPIPREGTPGYYEQYF. CDR3 coding DNA: TGCGCCAGCAGCTTATACCCAATTCCGAGGGAGGGGACTCCCGGCTACTACGAGCAGTACTTC.

The chain carries TRBV2 and TRBJ1-2, with 7 bases identical to TRBD1. V gave up 6 bases and J gave up 8 bases; unmatched junction bases: 12. Germline loops: CDR1 SNHLY, CDR2 FYNNEI. The CDR3 sequence is 14 residues long. Written as DNA, the CDR3 is TGTGCCAGCAGGACAGGGAATAAGCTCTTGGGCTACACCTTC. Residues: CASRTGNKLLGYTF.

This chain links TRBV5-1 with TRBJ2-7; D is ambiguous. CDR3 length: 14 amino acids. V was shortened by 0 bases and J by 5 bases, with 12 bases between the two germline ends. Germline CDR1 and CDR2: SGHRS and YFSETQ. CDR3: CASSLAGNQDEQYF. The CDR3 DNA reads TGCGCCAGCAGCTTGGCAGGAAATCAGGACGAGCAGTACTTC.

The rearrangement links TRBV19 to TRBJ2-7, with 8 bases that match TRBD2. V shed 9 bases, J shed 2 bases, and the junction held 12 bases outside the gene matches. The CDR3 loop spans 15 amino acids. Germline CDR1 LNHDA, CDR2 SQIVND (reference sequence). The DNA of the CDR3 is TGTGCCAGCGCGAAACTAGCGGAACCCCCCTACGAGCAGTACTTC. It codes for CASAKLAEPPYEQYF.

The chain is built from TRBV4-1 and TRBJ1-4; TRBD1 matches 7 bases. CDR1 MGHRA and CDR2 YSYEKL come from the germline V gene. V lost 0 bases, J lost 3 bases, and 1 base stayed unmatched. CDR3 length: 15 residues. The CDR3: CASSQDGTANEKLFF. Written as DNA, the CDR3 is TGCGCCAGCAGCCAAGATGGGACAGCTAATGAAAAACTGTTTTTT.

The CDR3 loop is CASSFLIEAFF. CDR3 coding DNA: TGTGCCAGCAGCTTCCTCATTGAAGCTTTCTTT. The chain links TRBV7-3 to TRBJ1-1, with D unclear. The V end was cut by 3 bases, the J end by 7 bases, with 6 bases between. CDR3 size: 11 residues. Germline V CDR1 and CDR2: SGHTA, FQGTGA.

The genes are TRBV12-5 and TRBJ2-5, with D uncertain. Deletions cut 3 bases from V and 1 base from J, with 9 bases between. The CDR3 totals 14 residues. In germline, CDR1 is LGHNT, CDR2 FRNRAP. The CDR3 DNA is TGTGCTAGTGGTTTCCCTTCTATCCAAGAGACCCAGTACTTC. This encodes CASGFPSIQETQYF.

The V call is TRBV7-8, the J call TRBJ1-1; unclear D gene. The germline gives CDR1 SGHVS, CDR2 FQNEAQ. Deletions cut 6 bases from V and 3 bases from J, with 17 bases between. The CDR3 runs to 15 residues. CDR3 sequence: CASSQPGSGDTEAFF. The CDR3 coding sequence is TGTGCCAGCAGTCAACCCGGATCCGGGGACACTGAAGCTTTCTTT.

The CDR3: CASSKGIGGRNSPLHF. CDR3 sequence (DNA): TGTGCCAGCAGCAAGGGTATAGGGGGAAGAAATTCACCCCTCCACTTT. The rearrangement uses TRBV21-1 and TRBJ1-6; the tabulated D call, TRBD1, remains unverified against the DNA. TRBV21-1 is deemed a pseudogene. The CDR3 contains 16 residues.

The V call is TRBV30, the J call TRBJ2-1; D remains unclear. Per the germline V gene, CDR1 is GTSNPN and CDR2 is SVGIG (reference sequence). The ends were cut back, 1 base at V and 6 bases at J, with 16 bases in the middle. This CDR3 is built from 15 residues. As DNA, the CDR3 is TGTGCCTGGAGTGCCCTTGGTCCCAGGTTCAATGAGCAGTTCTTC. It specifies CAWSALGPRFNEQFF.

The chain is built from TRBV10-3 and TRBJ2-3; D uncertain. The germline gives CDR1 ENHRY, CDR2 SYGVKD. With 0 bases removed from V and 5 bases from J, the gap between germline ends came to 12 bases. The CDR3 spans 15 residues. The CDR3: CAISESKAVLDTQYF. The CDR3, as DNA: TGTGCCATCAGTGAGTCAAAGGCAGTCTTAGATACGCAGTATTTT.

Notes on this clone: Other DNA sequences within the sample encode an identical CDR3. The chain is built from TRBV27 and TRBJ2-3; D is tentatively TRBD1 or TRBD2 (5 bases each). The germline gives CDR1 MNHEY, CDR2 SMNVEV (reference sequence). Deletions cut 3 bases from V and 3 bases from J, with 7 bases between. The CDR3 is 13 amino acids. CDR3 bases: TGTGCCAGCAGTTTTTGGGGGACAGATACGCAGTATTTT. Its protein is CASSFWGTDTQYF.